This TCR beta chain was sequenced for a study of blood T cell repertoires in COVID-19. A note on this clone: At one of its ends the junction is not consistent with the germline gene, which may arise from a read error.

The data were produced by immunoSEQ multiplex PCR, yet TCRdb's version contains in-frame clones alone and is incomplete. Of roughly 180,000 clones listed, 84% are singletons. Germline V gives CDR1 SEHNR, CDR2 FQNEAQ (reference sequence). The CDR3 length is 15 residues. What was sequenced was peripheral blood. The gene calls are TRBV7-9 and TRBJ1-1; TRBD1 is a possible D gene (6 bases). The TCR sequence derives from a man aged 35 to 55 who had recovered from COVID-19. The CDR3 sequence is CASSFQAGARAETFF. The DNA for the CDR3 is TGTGCCAGCAGCTTCCAGGCAGGGGCGCGCGCTGAAACTTTCTTT.